This entry concerns a single TCR beta chain. The repertoire was sequenced with immunoSEQ multiplex PCR; TCRdb's copy has only in-frame clones and lacks some. The table has roughly 180,000 clones, roughly nine tenths seen once. The data were obtained in a study of T cell responses to AZD1222 COVID-19 vaccine. V dropped 4 bases and J dropped 4; count of bases not matched to a gene: 7. In germline, CDR1 is SGHTA, CDR2 FQGNSA. This CDR3 region has 16 residues. This receptor was taken from an adult in good health. This sequence joins TRBV7-2 and TRBJ2-2; 9 bases agree with TRBD1. Sequencing was performed on peripheral blood, taken on day 0 of AZD1222 vaccination. CDR3 sequence: CASSSQGARSTGELFF. The CDR3 DNA follows: TGTGCCAGCAGCTCACAGGGGGCGCGGAGCACCGGGGAGCTGTTTTTT.